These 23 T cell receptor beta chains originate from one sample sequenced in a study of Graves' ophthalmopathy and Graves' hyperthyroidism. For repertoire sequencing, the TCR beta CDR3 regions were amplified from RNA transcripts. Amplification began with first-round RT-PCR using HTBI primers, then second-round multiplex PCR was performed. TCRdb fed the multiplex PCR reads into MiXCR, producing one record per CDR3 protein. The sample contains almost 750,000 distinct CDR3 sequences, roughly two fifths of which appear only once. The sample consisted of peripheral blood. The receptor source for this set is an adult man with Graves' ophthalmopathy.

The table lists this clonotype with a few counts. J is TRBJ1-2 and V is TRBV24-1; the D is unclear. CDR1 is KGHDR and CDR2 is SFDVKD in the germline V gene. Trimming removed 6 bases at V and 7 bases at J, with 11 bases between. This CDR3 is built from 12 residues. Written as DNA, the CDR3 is TGTGCCACCAGTTCCTGGGCGGGTGGCTACACCTTC. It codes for CATSSWAGGYTF.

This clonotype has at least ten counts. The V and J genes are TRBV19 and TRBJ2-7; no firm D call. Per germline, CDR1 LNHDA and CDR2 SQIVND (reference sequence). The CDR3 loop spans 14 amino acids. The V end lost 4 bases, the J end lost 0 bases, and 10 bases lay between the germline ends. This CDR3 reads CASSTSAISYEQYF. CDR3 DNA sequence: TGTGCCAGTAGTACGTCCGCGATCTCCTACGAGCAGTACTTC.

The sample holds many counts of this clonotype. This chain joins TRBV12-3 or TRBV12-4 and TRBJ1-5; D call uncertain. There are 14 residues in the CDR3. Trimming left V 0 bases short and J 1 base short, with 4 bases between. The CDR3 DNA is TGTGCCAGCAGTTTAGCGCTCAGCAATCAGCCCCAGCATTTT. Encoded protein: CASSLALSNQPQHF.

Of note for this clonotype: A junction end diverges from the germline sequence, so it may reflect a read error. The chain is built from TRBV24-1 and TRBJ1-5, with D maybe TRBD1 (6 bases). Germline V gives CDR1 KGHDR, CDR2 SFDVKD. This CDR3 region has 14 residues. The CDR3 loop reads CASSYGAGAQPQHF. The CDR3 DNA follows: TGTGCCAGCAGTTACGGGGCAGGGGCTCAGCCCCAGCATTTT.

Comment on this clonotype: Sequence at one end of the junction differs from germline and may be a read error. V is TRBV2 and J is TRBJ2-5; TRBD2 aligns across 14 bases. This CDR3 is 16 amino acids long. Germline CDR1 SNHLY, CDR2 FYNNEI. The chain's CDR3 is CASSVRTSGRTETQYF. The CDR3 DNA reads TGCGCCAGCAGCGTCCGGACTAGCGGGAGGACAGAGACCCAGTACTTC.

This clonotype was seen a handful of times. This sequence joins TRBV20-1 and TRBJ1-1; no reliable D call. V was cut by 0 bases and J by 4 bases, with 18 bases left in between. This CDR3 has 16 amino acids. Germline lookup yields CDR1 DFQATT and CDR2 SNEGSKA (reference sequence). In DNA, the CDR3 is TGCAGTGCTAGAGAGAGTGCTTTCAAATCGGCCACTGAAGCTTTCTTT. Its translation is CSARESAFKSATEAFF.

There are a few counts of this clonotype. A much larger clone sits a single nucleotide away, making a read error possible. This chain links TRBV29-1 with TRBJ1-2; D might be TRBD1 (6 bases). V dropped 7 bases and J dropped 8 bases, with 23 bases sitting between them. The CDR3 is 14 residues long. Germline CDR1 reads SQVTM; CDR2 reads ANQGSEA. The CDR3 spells CSAPPQGSVGGYTF. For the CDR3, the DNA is TGCAGCGCCCCCCCACAGGGTTCGGTTGGAGGCTACACCTTC.

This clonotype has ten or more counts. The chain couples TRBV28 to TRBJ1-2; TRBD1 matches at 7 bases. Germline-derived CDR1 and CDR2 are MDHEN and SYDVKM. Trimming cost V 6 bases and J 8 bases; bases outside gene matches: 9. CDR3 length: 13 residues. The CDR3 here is CASRLGTVKGYTF. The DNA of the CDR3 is TGTGCCAGCAGACTCGGGACAGTCAAGGGCTACACCTTC.

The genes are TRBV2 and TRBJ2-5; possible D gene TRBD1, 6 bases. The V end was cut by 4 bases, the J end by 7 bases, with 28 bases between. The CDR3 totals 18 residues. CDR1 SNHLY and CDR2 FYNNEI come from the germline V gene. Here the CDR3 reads CASSGGWGTGNLEGTQYF. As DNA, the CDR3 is TGTGCCAGCAGTGGAGGGTGGGGAACAGGGAACCTTGAAGGGACCCAGTACTTC.

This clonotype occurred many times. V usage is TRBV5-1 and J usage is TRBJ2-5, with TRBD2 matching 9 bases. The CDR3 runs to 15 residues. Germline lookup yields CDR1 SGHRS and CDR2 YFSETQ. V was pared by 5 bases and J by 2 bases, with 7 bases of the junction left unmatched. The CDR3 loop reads CASRVLAGDQETQYF. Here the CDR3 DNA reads TGCGCCAGCAGGGTTTTAGCGGGAGATCAAGAGACCCAGTACTTC.

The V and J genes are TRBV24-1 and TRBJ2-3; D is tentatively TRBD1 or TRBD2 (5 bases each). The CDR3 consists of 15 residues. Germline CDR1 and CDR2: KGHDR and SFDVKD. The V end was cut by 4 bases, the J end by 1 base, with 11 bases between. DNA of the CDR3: TGTGCCACCAGTGACCCACGGGGCCGCACAGATACGCAGTATTTT. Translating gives CATSDPRGRTDTQYF.

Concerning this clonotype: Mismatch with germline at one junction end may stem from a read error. This CDR3 is CAQDSETGSTIYF. As DNA, the CDR3 is TGTGCTCAGGACAGCGAAACTGGAAGCACCATATATTTT. The chain is built from TRBV7-6 and TRBJ1-3; TRBD1 might be the D (6 bases). The CDR3 extends over 13 amino acids. Germline CDR1 is SGHVS and CDR2 is FNYEAQ.

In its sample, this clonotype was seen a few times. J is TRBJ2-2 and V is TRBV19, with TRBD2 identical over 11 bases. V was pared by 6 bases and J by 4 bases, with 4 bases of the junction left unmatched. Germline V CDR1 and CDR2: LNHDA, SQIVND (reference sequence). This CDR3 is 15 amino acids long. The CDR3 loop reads CASRGLAGITGELFF. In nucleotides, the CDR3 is TGTGCCAGTAGAGGACTAGCGGGTATCACCGGGGAGCTGTTTTTT. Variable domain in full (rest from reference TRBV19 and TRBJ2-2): DGGITQSPKYLFRKEGQNVTLSCEQNLNHDAMYWYRQDPGQGLRLIYYSQIVNDFQKGDIAEGYSVSREKKESFPLTVTSAQKNPTAFYLCASRGLAGITGELFFGEGSRLTVL.

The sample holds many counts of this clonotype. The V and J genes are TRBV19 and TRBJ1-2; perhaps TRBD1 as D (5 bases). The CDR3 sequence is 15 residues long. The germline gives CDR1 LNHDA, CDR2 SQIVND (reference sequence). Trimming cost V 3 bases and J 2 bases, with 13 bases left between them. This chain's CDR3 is CASSIPPGVNYGYTF. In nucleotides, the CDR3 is TGTGCCAGTAGTATCCCGCCGGGGGTGAACTATGGCTACACCTTC.

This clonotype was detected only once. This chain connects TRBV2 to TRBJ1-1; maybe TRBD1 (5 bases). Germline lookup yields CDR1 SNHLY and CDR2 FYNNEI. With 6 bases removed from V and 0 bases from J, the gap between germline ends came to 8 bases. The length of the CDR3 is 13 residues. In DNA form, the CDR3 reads TGTGCCAGCAGAGGACATATGAACACTGAAGCTTTCTTT. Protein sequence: CASRGHMNTEAFF.

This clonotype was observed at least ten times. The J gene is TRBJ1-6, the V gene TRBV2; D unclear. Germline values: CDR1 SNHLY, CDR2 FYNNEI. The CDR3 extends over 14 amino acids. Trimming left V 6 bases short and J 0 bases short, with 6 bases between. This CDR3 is CASRQSSYNSPLHF. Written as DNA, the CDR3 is TGTGCCAGCAGGCAAAGCTCCTATAATTCACCCCTCCACTTT. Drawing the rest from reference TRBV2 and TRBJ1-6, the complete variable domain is EPEVTQTPSHQVTQMGQEVILRCVPISNHLYFYWYRQILGQKVEFLVSFYNNEISEKSEIFDDQFSVERPDGSNFTLKIRSTKLEDSAMYFCASRQSSYNSPLHFGNGTRLTVT.

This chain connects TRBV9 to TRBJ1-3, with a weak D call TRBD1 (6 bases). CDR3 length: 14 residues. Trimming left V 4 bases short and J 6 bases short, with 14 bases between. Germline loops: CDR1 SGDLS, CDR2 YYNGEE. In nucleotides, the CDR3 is TGTGCCAGCAGCCAAGACGACAGGCCAAACACCATATATTTT. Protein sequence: CASSQDDRPNTIYF.

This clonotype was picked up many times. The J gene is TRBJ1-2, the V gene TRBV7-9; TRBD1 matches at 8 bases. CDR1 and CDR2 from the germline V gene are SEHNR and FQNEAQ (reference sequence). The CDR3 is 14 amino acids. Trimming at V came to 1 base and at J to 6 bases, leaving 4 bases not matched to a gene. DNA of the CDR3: TGTGCCAGCAGCTTAGGGCAGGGGGCGGATGGCTACACCTTC. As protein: CASSLGQGADGYTF.

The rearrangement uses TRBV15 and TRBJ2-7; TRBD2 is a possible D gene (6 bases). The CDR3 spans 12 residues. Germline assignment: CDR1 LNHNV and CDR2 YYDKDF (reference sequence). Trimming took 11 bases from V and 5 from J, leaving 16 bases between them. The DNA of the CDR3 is TGTGCCGCCCAGGGCGGGGTGAACGAGCAGTACTTC. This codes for CAAQGGVNEQYF.

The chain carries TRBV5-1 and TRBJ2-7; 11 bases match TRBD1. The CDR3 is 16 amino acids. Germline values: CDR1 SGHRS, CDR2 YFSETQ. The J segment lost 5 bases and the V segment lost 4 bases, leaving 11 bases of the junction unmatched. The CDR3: CASSQWTGGRLNEQYF. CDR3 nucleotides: TGCGCCAGCAGCCAATGGACAGGGGGCAGGCTAAACGAGCAGTACTTC.

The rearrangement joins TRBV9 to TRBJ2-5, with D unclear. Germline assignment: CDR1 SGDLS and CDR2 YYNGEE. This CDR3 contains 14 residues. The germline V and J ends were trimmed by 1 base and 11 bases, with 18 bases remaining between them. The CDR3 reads CASSVTPSALGQYF. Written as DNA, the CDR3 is TGTGCCAGCAGCGTAACCCCCTCCGCTTTGGGACAGTACTTC.

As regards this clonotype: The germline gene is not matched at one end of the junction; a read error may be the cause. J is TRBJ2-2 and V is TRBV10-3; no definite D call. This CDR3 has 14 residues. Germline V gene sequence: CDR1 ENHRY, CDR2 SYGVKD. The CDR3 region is CASSWGSYTGELFF. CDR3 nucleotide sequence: TGTGCCAGCAGTTGGGGATCGTACACCGGGGAGCTGTTTTTT.

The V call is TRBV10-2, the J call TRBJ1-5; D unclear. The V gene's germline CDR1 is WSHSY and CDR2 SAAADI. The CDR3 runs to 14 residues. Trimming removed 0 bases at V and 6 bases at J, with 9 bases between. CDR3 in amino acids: CASSESGRSQPQHF. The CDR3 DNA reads TGCGCCAGCAGTGAGTCAGGGCGGTCTCAGCCCCAGCATTTT.